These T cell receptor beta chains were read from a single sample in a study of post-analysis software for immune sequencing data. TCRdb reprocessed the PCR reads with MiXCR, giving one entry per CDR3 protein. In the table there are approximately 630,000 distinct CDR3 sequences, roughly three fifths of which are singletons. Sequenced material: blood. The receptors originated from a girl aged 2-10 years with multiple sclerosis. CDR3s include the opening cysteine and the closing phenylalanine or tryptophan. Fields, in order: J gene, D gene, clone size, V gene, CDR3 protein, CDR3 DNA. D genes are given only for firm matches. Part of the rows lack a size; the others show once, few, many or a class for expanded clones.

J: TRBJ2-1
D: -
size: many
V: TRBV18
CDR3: CASSPVNNEQFF
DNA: TGTGCCAGCTCACCAGTAAACAATGAGCAGTTCTTC

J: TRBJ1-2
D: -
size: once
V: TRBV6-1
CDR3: CASSVAYGYTF
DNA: TGTGCCAGCAGTGTTGCCTATGGCTACACCTTC

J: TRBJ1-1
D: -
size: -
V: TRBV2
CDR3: CADQTGSATEAFF
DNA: TGTGCCGACCAGACAGGTTCCGCGACTGAAGCTTTCTTT

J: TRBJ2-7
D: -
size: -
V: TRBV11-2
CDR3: CASSPGRGTTYEQYF
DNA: TGTGCCAGCAGCCCCGGCCGGGGAACGACCTACGAGCAGTACTTC

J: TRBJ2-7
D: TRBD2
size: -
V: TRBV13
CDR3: CASSLAREDEQYF
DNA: TGTGCCAGCAGCTTAGCGCGGGAGGACGAGCAGTACTTC

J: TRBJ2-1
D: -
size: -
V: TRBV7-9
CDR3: CASSLAGVFYNEQFF
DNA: TGTGCCAGCAGCTTAGCGGGAGTTTTCTACAATGAGCAGTTCTTC

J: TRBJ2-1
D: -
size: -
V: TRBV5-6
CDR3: CASSFLFRNNEQFF
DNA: TGTGCCAGCAGCTTCCTATTTAGGAACAATGAGCAGTTCTTC

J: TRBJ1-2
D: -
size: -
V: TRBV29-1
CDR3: CSVEDVQVYGYTF
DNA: TGCAGCGTTGAAGATGTACAGGTCTATGGCTACACCTTC

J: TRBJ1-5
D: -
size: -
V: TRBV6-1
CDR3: CASSGQEGSNQPQHF
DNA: TGTGCCAGCAGTGGGCAGGAGGGGAGCAATCAGCCCCAGCATTTT

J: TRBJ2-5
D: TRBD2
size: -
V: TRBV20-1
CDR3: CSARGRLLAGPFRTQYF
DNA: TGCAGTGCTAGAGGGCGCCTACTAGCGGGACCCTTCCGGACCCAGTACTTC

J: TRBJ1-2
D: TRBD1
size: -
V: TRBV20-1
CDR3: CSALAGQGANGYTF
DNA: TGCAGTGCTCTAGCTGGACAGGGGGCAAATGGCTACACCTTC

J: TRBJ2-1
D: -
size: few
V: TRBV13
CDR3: CASSLRTESYNEQFF
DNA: TGTGCCAGCAGCTTAAGGACAGAGTCCTACAATGAGCAGTTCTTC

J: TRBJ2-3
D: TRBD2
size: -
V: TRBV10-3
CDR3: CAISETSGSFGGSTDTQYF
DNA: TGTGCCATCAGTGAGACTAGCGGGTCGTTTGGCGGAAGCACAGATACGCAGTATTTT

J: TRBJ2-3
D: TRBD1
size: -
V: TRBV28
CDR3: CASSSFSGTGIDTQYF
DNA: TGTGCCAGCAGTTCTTTTTCCGGGACAGGGATAGATACGCAGTATTTT

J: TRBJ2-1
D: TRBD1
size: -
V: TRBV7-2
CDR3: CASSPGTGGVYNEQFF
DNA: TGTGCCAGCAGCCCAGGGACAGGGGGCGTATACAATGAGCAGTTCTTC

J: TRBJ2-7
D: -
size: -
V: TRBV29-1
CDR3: CSVVSEGSGYEQYF
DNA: TGCAGCGTTGTGAGCGAGGGCTCGGGGTACGAGCAGTACTTC

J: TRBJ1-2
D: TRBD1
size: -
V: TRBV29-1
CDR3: CSVSQGANYGYTF
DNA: TGCAGCGTTTCACAGGGGGCGAACTATGGCTACACCTTC

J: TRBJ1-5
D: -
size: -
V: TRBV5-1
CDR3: CASSVWGFQPQHF
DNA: TGCGCCAGCAGCGTGTGGGGGTTCCAGCCCCAGCATTTT

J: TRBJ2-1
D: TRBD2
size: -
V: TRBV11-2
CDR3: CASSLDGTRVYNEQFF
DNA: TGTGCCAGCAGCTTAGACGGGACTAGGGTCTACAATGAGCAGTTCTTC

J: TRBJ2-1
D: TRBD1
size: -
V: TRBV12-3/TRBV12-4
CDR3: CASSPLGTGGCSEQFF
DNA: TGTGCCAGCAGTCCCCTCGGGACAGGGGGCTGCAGTGAGCAGTTCTTC

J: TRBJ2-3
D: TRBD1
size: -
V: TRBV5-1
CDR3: CASSQGVSYEQYF
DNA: TGCGCCAGCAGCCAGGGGGTATCCTACGAGCAGTATTTT

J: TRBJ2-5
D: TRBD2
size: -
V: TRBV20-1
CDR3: CSAPGTSGYNEQYF
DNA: TGCAGTGCTCCCGGGACTAGCGGTTACAATGAGCAGTACTTC

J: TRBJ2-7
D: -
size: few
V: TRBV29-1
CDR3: CSVGVQGYEQYF
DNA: TGCAGCGTTGGGGTGCAGGGCTACGAGCAGTACTTC

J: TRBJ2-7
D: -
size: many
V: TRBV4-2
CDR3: CASSPGDEQYF
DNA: TGTGCCAGCAGCCCAGGGGACGAGCAGTACTTC

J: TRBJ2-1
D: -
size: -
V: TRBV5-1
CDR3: CASGLVQDTQSSDNEQFF
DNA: TGCGCCAGCGGCTTGGTTCAGGACACTCAAAGCTCCGACAATGAGCAGTTCTTC

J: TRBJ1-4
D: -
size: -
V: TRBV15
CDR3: CATSRGSGERGGEKLFF
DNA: TGTGCCACCAGCAGAGGTTCCGGGGAACGGGGTGGCGAAAAACTGTTTTTT

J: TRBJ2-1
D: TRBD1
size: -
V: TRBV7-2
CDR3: CASSSGDRPDNEQFF
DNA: TGTGCCAGCAGTTCTGGGGACAGACCAGACAATGAGCAGTTCTTC

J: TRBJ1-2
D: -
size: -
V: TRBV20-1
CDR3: CSALVGDTLGYGYTF
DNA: TGCAGTGCCTTGGTGGGGGACACCCTAGGATATGGCTACACCTTC

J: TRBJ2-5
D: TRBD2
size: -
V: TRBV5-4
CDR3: CASSYGLAGDQYF
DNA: TGTGCCAGCAGCTACGGACTAGCGGGAGACCAGTACTTC

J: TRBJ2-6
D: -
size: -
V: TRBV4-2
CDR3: CASSHPPSGANVLTF
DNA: TGTGCCAGCAGCCATCCGCCCTCTGGGGCCAACGTCCTGACTTTC

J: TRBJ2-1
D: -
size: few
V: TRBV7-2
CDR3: CASSLGPPPDEQFF
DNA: TGTGCCAGCAGCTTGGGACCCCCCCCGGATGAGCAGTTCTTC

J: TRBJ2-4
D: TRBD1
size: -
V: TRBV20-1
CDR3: CSATPGQGAKNIQYF
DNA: TGCAGTGCCACACCGGGACAGGGGGCCAAAAACATTCAGTACTTC

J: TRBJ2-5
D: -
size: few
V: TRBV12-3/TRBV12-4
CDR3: CASSSVLDSQETQYF
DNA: TGTGCCAGCAGTTCTGTTCTAGATTCACAAGAGACCCAGTACTTC

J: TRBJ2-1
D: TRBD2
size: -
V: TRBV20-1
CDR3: CSALKLGLADNEQFF
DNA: TGCAGTGCTCTGAAACTAGGACTAGCCGACAATGAGCAGTTCTTC

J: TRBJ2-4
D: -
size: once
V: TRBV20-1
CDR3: CSARGDYRDIQYF
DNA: TGCAGTGCTAGGGGTGACTACCGGGACATTCAGTACTTC

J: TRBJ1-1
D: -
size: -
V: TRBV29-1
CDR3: CSAARVTNTEAFF
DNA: TGCAGCGCCGCTCGGGTGACGAACACTGAAGCTTTCTTT

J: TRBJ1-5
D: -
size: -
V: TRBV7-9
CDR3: CASSLAGGNRPQHF
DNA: TGTGCCAGCAGCTTAGCGGGGGGCAATCGGCCCCAGCATTTT

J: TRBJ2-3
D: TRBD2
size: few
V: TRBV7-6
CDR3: CASSTTSSGGGTDTQYF
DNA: TGTGCCAGCAGCACCACCTCTAGCGGGGGGGGGACAGATACGCAGTATTTT

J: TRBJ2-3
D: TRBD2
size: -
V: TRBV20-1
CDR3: CSASHTSGSISDTQYF
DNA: TGCAGTGCTAGCCACACTAGCGGGAGTATCTCAGATACGCAGTATTTT

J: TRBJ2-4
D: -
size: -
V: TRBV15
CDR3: CATSRDPGESAKNIQYF
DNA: TGTGCCACCAGCAGAGATCCGGGGGAATCAGCCAAAAACATTCAGTACTTC

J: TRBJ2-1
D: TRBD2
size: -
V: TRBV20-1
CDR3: CSARLTGGEWNEQFF
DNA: TGCAGTGCTAGGCTCACGGGGGGGGAGTGGAATGAGCAGTTCTTC

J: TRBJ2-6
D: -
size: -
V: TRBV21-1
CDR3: CASSKEFQKTTGANVLTF
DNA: TGTGCCAGCAGCAAAGAGTTTCAGAAAACTACTGGGGCCAACGTCCTGACTTTC

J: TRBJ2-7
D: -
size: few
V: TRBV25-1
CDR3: CASSGDGMGTYYEQYF
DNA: TGTGCCAGCAGTGGAGATGGGATGGGGACGTACTACGAGCAGTACTTC

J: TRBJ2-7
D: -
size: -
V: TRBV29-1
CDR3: CSVVSGTTYEQYF
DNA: TGCAGCGTTGTGAGCGGGACAACCTACGAGCAGTACTTC

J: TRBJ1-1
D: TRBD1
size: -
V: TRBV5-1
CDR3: CASSLRTGVLNTEAFF
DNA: TGCGCCAGCAGCCTTCGGACAGGGGTGTTGAACACTGAAGCTTTCTTT

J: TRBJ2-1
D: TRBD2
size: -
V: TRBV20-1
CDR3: CSARDTIRLAGLNEQFF
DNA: TGCAGTGCTAGAGACACCATAAGACTAGCGGGCCTCAATGAGCAGTTCTTC

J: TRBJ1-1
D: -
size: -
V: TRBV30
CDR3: CAWSVLRTAFF
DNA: TGTGCCTGGAGTGTACTTCGGACAGCTTTCTTT

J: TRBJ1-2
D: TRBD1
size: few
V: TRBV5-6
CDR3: CASSLSGTGDGYTF
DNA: TGTGCCAGCAGCTTGTCCGGGACAGGGGACGGCTACACCTTC

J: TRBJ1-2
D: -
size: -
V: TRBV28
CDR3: CASSGTGTDNYGYTF
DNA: TGTGCCAGCAGTGGTACCGGGACGGATAACTATGGCTACACCTTC

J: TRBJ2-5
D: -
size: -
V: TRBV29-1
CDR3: CSAAAGGETQYF
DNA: TGCAGCGCCGCGGCAGGTGGGGAGACCCAGTACTTC

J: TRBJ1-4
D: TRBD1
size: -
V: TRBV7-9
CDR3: CASTAPGQSVATNEKLFF
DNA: TGTGCCAGCACCGCGCCGGGACAGAGCGTTGCGACTAATGAAAAACTGTTTTTT

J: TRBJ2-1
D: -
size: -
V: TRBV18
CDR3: CASSPQPGGHNEQFF
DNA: TGTGCCAGCTCACCCCAACCGGGGGGCCACAATGAGCAGTTCTTC